This entry lists 14 T cell receptor beta chains sequenced from one sample in a study of T cell responses to AZD1222 COVID-19 vaccine. This table comes from immunoSEQ multiplex PCR, and its TCRdb copy is limited to in-frame clones, with some not included. Here the sample spans over 150,000 clones, approximately 90% being singletons. Sequencing used peripheral blood, obtained on day 0 of AZD1222 vaccination. Receptors originate from an adult in good health.

The rearrangement joins TRBV6-4 to TRBJ1-4; 7 bases fit TRBD1. The V gene's germline CDR1 is MRHNA and CDR2 SNTAGT. The CDR3 has 14 residues. J gave up 4 bases and V 6 bases, and 5 bases lay outside the gene matches. Here the CDR3 reads CASRGQRYNEKLFF. CDR3 bases: TGTGCCAGCAGGGGACAGCGTTATAATGAAAAACTGTTTTTT.

The rearrangement links TRBV11-2 to TRBJ1-2; the D is unclear. Germline loops: CDR1 SGHAT, CDR2 FQNNGV. This CDR3 is built from 11 residues. The V end was cut by 5 bases, the J end by 8 bases, with 9 bases between. CDR3 DNA sequence: TGTGCCAGCAGCCAGAAGAGAGGCTACACCTTC. It yields the protein CASSQKRGYTF.

V is TRBV4-3 and J is TRBJ2-6, with TRBD1 matching over 10 bases. Germline CDR1 reads LGHNA; CDR2 reads YSLEER. With 4 bases clipped from V and 1 base from J, the junction kept 13 bases outside the gene matches. The CDR3 consists of 20 residues. The CDR3 region has the DNA TGCGCCAGCAGCCCCCGGACAGGGGGGGTCAGTCGGTCTGGGGCCAACGTCCTGACTTTC. Translation: CASSPRTGGVSRSGANVLTF.

This chain uses TRBV29-1 with TRBJ1-3; D is unresolved. Looked up from germline, CDR1 is SQVTM and CDR2 is ANQGSEA. Trimming removed 7 bases at V and 1 base at J, with 14 bases between. This CDR3 is 14 amino acids long. The CDR3 DNA sequence: TGCAGCGCCCGGGGAGGGTCTTCTGGAAACACCATATATTTT. Translating gives CSARGGSSGNTIYF. Filled out from reference TRBV29-1 and TRBJ1-3, the complete variable domain reads SAVISQKPSRDICQRGTSLTIQCQVDSQVTMMFWYRQQPGQSLTLIATANQGSEATYESGFVIDKFPISRPNLTFSTLTVSNMSPEDSSIYLCSARGGSSGNTIYFGEGSWLTVV.

This clone came up a few times. The chain joins TRBV11-2 to TRBJ1-6, with D perhaps matching TRBD1 (6 bases). Germline CDR1 reads SGHAT; CDR2 reads FQNNGV. The V and J ends lost 1 base and 4 bases respectively, with 17 bases between them. The CDR3 has 18 residues. The CDR3 DNA reads TGTGCCAGCAGCTTAGCGTCCACGGACAGAATTTATAATTCACCCCTCCACTTT. It translates to CASSLASTDRIYNSPLHF.

This chain links TRBV3-1 (or the pseudogene TRBV3-2) with TRBJ2-3; D unresolved. The germline gives CDR1 LGHDT, CDR2 YNNKEL (reference sequence). The germline V and J ends were trimmed by 5 bases and 3 bases, with 9 bases remaining between them. CDR3 size: 13 residues. The CDR3 sequence: CASSKTPTDTQYF. CDR3 DNA sequence: TGTGCCAGCAGCAAAACTCCAACAGATACGCAGTATTTT.

The CDR3 nucleotides read TGTGCCAGCTCCCGAGGGGAACAGGGCCTCTACGAGCAGTACTTC. It yields the protein CASSRGEQGLYEQYF. This sequence joins TRBV18 and TRBJ2-7; D may be TRBD1 (6 bases). The CDR3 sequence is 15 residues long. Trimming took 6 bases from V and 3 from J, leaving 18 bases between them. Germline V CDR1 and CDR2: KGHSH, LQKENI.

The chain couples TRBV5-5 to TRBJ2-2, with 7 bases matching TRBD1. With V trimmed by 0 bases and J by 0 bases, 2 bases remained unmatched. The CDR3 spans 16 residues. Germline V gives CDR1 SGHKS, CDR2 YYEKEE (reference sequence). DNA for the CDR3: TGTGCCAGCAGCTTGGCGACAGGGACGAACACCGGGGAGCTGTTTTTT. Translation: CASSLATGTNTGELFF.

Written as DNA, the CDR3 is TGTGCCAGCAGCTTAGCGTGGGCTTCGAGGGAGACCCAGTACTTC. Protein: CASSLAWASRETQYF. This chain connects TRBV7-2 to TRBJ2-5, with no clear D. The germline CDR1 and CDR2 sequences are SGHTA and FQGNSA. V was clipped by 0 bases and J by 5 bases, with 13 bases between them. The CDR3 covers 15 residues.

This chain uses TRBV4-2 with TRBJ2-1, with D possibly being TRBD1 (5 bases). Trimming left V 0 bases short and J 8 bases short, with 8 bases between. From germline, CDR1 is LGHNA and CDR2 YNFKEQ. The CDR3 consists of 13 residues. As DNA, the CDR3 is TGTGCCAGCAGCCAAGAGGCCAGGGATGAGCAGTTCTTC. Protein: CASSQEARDEQFF.

This clone showed up many times. The chain joins TRBV2 to TRBJ2-5; 13 bases fit TRBD2. Germline trimming cut 6 bases from V and 5 bases from J; bases unmatched to any gene: 15. The CDR3 has 18 amino acids. Germline CDR1 reads SNHLY; CDR2 reads FYNNEI. CDR3 DNA: TGTGCCAGCAGATCCGGGACTAGCGGGATGATGGGGCGGGAGACCCAGTACTTC. Its translation is CASRSGTSGMMGRETQYF.

This sequence joins TRBV6-7 and TRBJ1-2; D call uncertain. TRBV6-7 is an ORF for which the function is uncertain. The CDR3 totals 13 residues. Trimming removed 2 bases at V and 3 bases at J, with 7 bases between. The CDR3 reads CASSYPADYGYTF. The CDR3 nucleotides are TGTGCCAGCAGTTACCCGGCAGACTATGGCTACACCTTC.

The chain couples TRBV27 to TRBJ1-6; maybe TRBD1 (6 bases). With 7 bases removed from V and 4 bases from J, the gap between germline ends came to 11 bases. There are 14 residues in the CDR3. Per germline, CDR1 MNHEY and CDR2 SMNVEV (reference sequence). CDR3 sequence: CASKDRNYNSPLHF. The DNA for the CDR3 is TGTGCCAGCAAGGACAGAAATTATAATTCACCCCTCCACTTT.

The chain employs TRBV27 and TRBJ2-7; no reliable D call. Trimming took off 6 bases at V and 1 base at J, with 13 bases between the two ends. Germline V gene sequence: CDR1 MNHEY, CDR2 SMNVEV (reference sequence). This CDR3 is 14 amino acids long. CDR3 in amino acids: CASSNQAISYEQYF. Written as DNA, the CDR3 is TGTGCCAGCAGCAATCAGGCGATTTCCTACGAGCAGTACTTC.